What follows describes a single TCR beta chain. Its cognate antigen is unknown. The CDR3 is 13 residues long. Trimming took 7 bases from V and 3 from J; bases not matched to a gene: 8. The germline V gene has CDR1 SQVTM and CDR2 ANQGSEA. The entry originates in a study of CD8+ T cells in alopecia areata. Overall study: The drug, tofacitinib, lasted 6 to 18 months, followed by 6 months off drug.

cDNA serving as the sequencing template came from extracted, reverse transcribed RNA. Assay: immunoSEQ multiplex PCR; the TCRdb copy retains only in-frame clones and omits some. The table has more than 100,000 clones, 58% seen once. Regarding the study as a whole: Sequencing of scalp tissue also captures the resident alphabeta T cells of normal skin.

Sorting of CD4+ and CD8+ T cells was performed on PBMCs. The chain employs TRBV29-1 and TRBJ2-7, with 8 bases that match TRBD1. This specimen was CD4+ T cells sorted from blood, taken at week 0. This receptor was taken from a human donor with alopecia areata. The CDR3 region has the DNA TGCAGCGCGGGGACAGGAGGTCTCTACGAGCAGTACTTC. This sequence encodes CSAGTGGLYEQYF.